One sample yielded the 11 T cell receptor beta chains listed below, sequenced in a study of cytomegalovirus exposure and HLA in healthy donors (dated 2017 in TCRdb). Libraries came from the immunoSEQ multiplex PCR assay. The multiplex PCR relied on a mix of 60 forward primers for TCR Vbeta segments and 13 reverse primers for TCR Jbeta segments. Sourced from immuneACCESS, this table was stored by TCRdb with only in-frame sequences that have V and J called. A share of the clones is absent; for the studies checked, an unresolved V gene accounts for under half, and the remainder has no known explanation. In this sample the table shows 150,000 to 180,000 clones, more than 70% of which occur a single time. Around 6% of the sample rests with the top ten. Sequencing was done on a sample of PBMCs. All receptors derive from a woman between 40 and 55 years old in good health and CMV-seropositive.

The gene calls are TRBV5-4 and TRBJ2-5, with 8 positions matching TRBD2. This CDR3 spans 14 amino acids. CDR1 SGHNT and CDR2 YYREEE come from the germline V gene (reference sequence). V lost 4 bases and J lost 1; bases outside the gene matches: 3. The CDR3 DNA reads TGTGCCAGCAGCCCCGGACTAGCCCAAGAGACCCAGTACTTC. The encoded protein is CASSPGLAQETQYF.

The CDR3 nucleotides are TGTGCCAGCAGTACGGGAGCTAAGTACGAGCAGTACTTC. It yields the protein CASSTGAKYEQYF. This chain joins TRBV28 and TRBJ2-7; a weak D match, TRBD2 (6 bases). The CDR3 has 13 residues. V lost 5 bases, J lost 4 bases, and 12 bases lay in between. The germline gives CDR1 MDHEN, CDR2 SYDVKM.

The genes are TRBV28 and TRBJ2-7; 8 bases are shared with TRBD1. The CDR3 loop spans 15 amino acids. The germline V gene encodes CDR1 MDHEN and CDR2 SYDVKM. Trimming removed 7 bases from V and 5 bases from J; junction bases left unmatched: 13. CDR3 sequence (DNA): TGTGCCAGCATTCATTCAGGGCAGGGGGCAAACGAGCAGTACTTC. Translation gives CASIHSGQGANEQYF.

V and J are TRBV2 and TRBJ2-5; 13 bases map to TRBD2. Germline V lookup: CDR1 SNHLY, CDR2 FYNNEI. The J segment lost 3 bases and the V segment lost 6 bases, leaving 7 bases of the junction unmatched. This CDR3 contains 16 residues. CDR3 coding DNA: TGTGCCAGCAGGGAGCGGACTAGCGGGGGAAAAGAGACCCAGTACTTC. It codes for CASRERTSGGKETQYF.

The rearrangement joins TRBV6-1 to TRBJ2-4, with 11 positions matching TRBD2. The germline gives CDR1 MNHNS, CDR2 SASEGT. The V and J ends lost 5 bases and 9 bases, in that order; junction bases with no gene match: 9. The CDR3 covers 15 residues. The CDR3 bases are TGTGCCAGCAGTATCCATAGCGGGGGGGAGGGCATTCAGTACTTC. As protein: CASSIHSGGEGIQYF.

The CDR3: CASTLLMNTEAFF. The CDR3 DNA follows: TGTGCCAGCACCCTACTCATGAACACTGAAGCTTTCTTT. The chain combines TRBV2 with TRBJ1-1; no clear D. The V end lost 7 bases, the J end lost 0 bases, and 9 bases lay between the germline ends. The germline V gene encodes CDR1 SNHLY and CDR2 FYNNEI. The CDR3 has 13 amino acids.

The CDR3 DNA reads as TGCAGCGTTGAAGTTTTGGGACAGGCAGGACTAGCGGGAGTTCATAGCTCCTACAATGAGCAGTTCTTC. Translation: CSVEVLGQAGLAGVHSSYNEQFF. V and J are TRBV29-1 and TRBJ2-1; 13 bases map to TRBD2. Germline values: CDR1 SQVTM, CDR2 ANQGSEA. The J segment lost 0 bases and the V segment lost 1 base, leaving 21 bases of the junction unmatched. The CDR3 consists of 23 residues.

In the case of this clone: Within the sample, other DNA sequences also encode this same CDR3. The gene calls are TRBV30 and TRBJ2-1; TRBD2 matches at 10 bases. The V gene's germline CDR1 is GTSNPN and CDR2 SVGIG (reference sequence). The V segment lost 0 bases and the J segment 2 bases; nucleotides outside the gene matches: 1. This CDR3 spans 15 amino acids. The CDR3 DNA is TGTGCCTGGAGTGTTCTAGCGGGAGCCTACAATGAGCAGTTCTTC. This translates into CAWSVLAGAYNEQFF.

The V and J genes are TRBV18 and TRBJ1-4; 9 bases line up with TRBD1. This CDR3 has 15 residues. CDR1 is KGHSH and CDR2 is LQKENI in the germline V gene. After removal of 4 bases from V and 4 bases from J, the junction contained 4 bases not matched to a gene. This chain's CDR3 is CASSLGQGINEKLFF. CDR3 nucleotide sequence: TGTGCCAGCTCACTTGGACAGGGGATTAATGAAAAACTGTTTTTT. Full variable domain (missing parts from reference TRBV18 and TRBJ1-4): NAGVMQNPRHLVRRRGQEARLRCSPMKGHSHVYWYRQLPEEGLKFMVYLQKENIIDESGMPKERFSAEFPKEGPSILRIQQVVRGDSAAYFCASSLGQGINEKLFFGSGTQLSVL.

This chain connects TRBV9 to TRBJ2-7; perhaps TRBD1 as D (5 bases). In germline, CDR1 is SGDLS, CDR2 YYNGEE. With 4 bases removed from V and 6 bases from J, the gap between germline ends came to 17 bases. CDR3 length equals 14 residues. The CDR3 loop is CASSPETTALEQYF. CDR3 nucleotide sequence: TGTGCCAGCAGCCCAGAAACGACAGCGCTCGAGCAGTACTTC.

The J gene is TRBJ2-7, the V gene TRBV5-1, with 8 bases that match TRBD2. The CDR3 runs to 15 residues. The junction had 9 bases not matched to a gene; V was cut back by 4 bases and J by 3 bases. Germline loops: CDR1 SGHRS, CDR2 YFSETQ. The CDR3: CASSETGTRVYEQYF. The CDR3 nucleotides read TGCGCCAGCAGCGAGACCGGGACTAGAGTCTACGAGCAGTACTTC. Drawing the rest from reference TRBV5-1 and TRBJ2-7, the complete variable domain is KAGVTQTPRYLIKTRGQQVTLSCSPISGHRSVSWYQQTPGQGLQFLFEYFSETQRNKGNFPGRFSGRQFSNSRSEMNVSTLELGDSALYLCASSETGTRVYEQYFGPGTRLTVT.